This is a list of T cell receptor beta chains from one sample in a study of response to subunit inactivated influenza vaccine. TCRdb re-derived calls from the RT-PCR reads in MiXCR, one entry per CDR3 protein. This table has approximately 530,000 distinct CDR3 sequences, approximately 7.7% appearing once. This specimen was PBMCs from blood, taken roughly 24 months after vaccination. The source of these receptors is a man aged 50 to 75 who received an inactivated influenza vaccine. The CDR3 runs from the conserved cysteine through the conserved F or W.

j_gene | v_gene | CDR3aa
TRBJ2-3 | TRBV20-1 | CSAGPMDAGNTDTQYF
TRBJ2-1 | TRBV16 | CASSQGLAGEQFF
TRBJ2-2 | TRBV6-1 | CASRTGGPTGELFF
TRBJ2-1 | TRBV15 | CATSRDMGGNNEQFF
TRBJ2-7 | TRBV11-2 | CASSLGTLDYEQYF
TRBJ2-3 | TRBV7-8 | CATKPQPQGAGTDTQYF
TRBJ1-1 | TRBV12-3/TRBV12-4 | CASSRTDKRSGAFF
TRBJ2-1 | TRBV27 | CASSLTRVGAVASGRNEQFF
TRBJ2-7 | TRBV5-1 | CASSLATDSYEQYF
TRBJ2-7 | TRBV7-9 | CASSLVVDEQYF
TRBJ2-2 | TRBV4-2 | CASSQDSSWHGELFF
TRBJ2-4 | TRBV7-8 | CASSSGGWGNIQYF
TRBJ2-1 | TRBV5-4 | CASSLVSGTGGSSYNEQFF
TRBJ2-1 | TRBV7-9 | CASSFRTSVSSYNEQFF
TRBJ1-2 | TRBV6-5 | CASSYSILTGENYGYTF
TRBJ2-7 | TRBV12-3/TRBV12-4 | CASSSSGVGEQYF
TRBJ2-1 | TRBV5-5 | CASRPTRGNSYNEQFF
TRBJ2-2 | TRBV28 | CASSYRATGELFF
TRBJ2-7 | TRBV5-1 | CASRGLADLFGEQYF
TRBJ2-1 | TRBV27 | CASSPQLAGAHNEQFF
TRBJ2-7 | TRBV7-2 | CASSLAGTGGREQYF
TRBJ2-5 | TRBV20-1 | CSARDRVPQYF
TRBJ2-1 | TRBV24-1 | CATSGLATYNEQFF
TRBJ1-1 | TRBV6-5 | CASSYRDAGTEAFF
TRBJ2-3 | TRBV29-1 | CSVKNSISTDTQYF
TRBJ2-7 | TRBV2 | CASSEWGDEQYF
TRBJ2-2 | TRBV9 | CASSTDTNTGELFF